Below, 17 T cell receptor beta chains from the same sample are listed, as sequenced in a study of cytomegalovirus exposure and HLA in healthy donors. The PCR employed 60 Vbeta primers together with 13 Jbeta primers. Sequencing used immunoSEQ multiplex PCR; TCRdb keeps in-frame clones, though not all of them. The repertoire consists of roughly 100,000 clones, with 82% occurring once and the leading ten covering roughly 3.5%. Source material: PBMCs. The origin of the receptors is a man between 25 and 39 years old in good health and CMV-seropositive.

This clone occurred a few times. V and J are TRBV6-1 and TRBJ2-7; tentatively, D is TRBD1 (6 bases). Looked up from germline, CDR1 is MNHNS and CDR2 is SASEGT. The V and J ends lost 8 bases and 2 bases respectively, with 13 bases between them. The CDR3 consists of 13 residues. The CDR3 is CASPQGPTYEQYF. The DNA of the CDR3 is TGTGCCAGCCCTCAGGGGCCGACCTACGAGCAGTACTTC.

This clone occurred a few times. This chain connects TRBV6-5 to TRBJ2-1; D is undetermined. CDR1 is MNHEY, CDR2 SVGAGI, per germline. The length of the CDR3 is 13 residues. The V gene lost 2 bases and the J gene lost 8 bases, with 10 bases spanning the gap. The CDR3 DNA reads TGTGCCAGCAGTTACGGGTTTCGGGATGAGCAGTTCTTC. Translated, it gives CASSYGFRDEQFF.

The chain has TRBV19 and TRBJ2-5, with a tentative D call TRBD1 (6 bases). CDR3 size: 15 residues. Per germline, CDR1 LNHDA and CDR2 SQIVND (reference sequence). Trimming pared 3 bases from V and 5 bases from J, leaving 16 bases between. DNA of the CDR3: TGTGCCAGTAGTATCGGGCCAGCCACAGGGGAGACCCAGTACTTC. Protein sequence: CASSIGPATGETQYF.

The rearrangement uses TRBV21-1 and TRBJ2-3; the table assigns TRBD2, which was not confirmed against the DNA. TRBV21-1 is noted as a pseudogene. This CDR3 has 17 amino acids. CDR3 protein: CASSLRTSFYLTDTQYF. The CDR3 coding sequence is TGTGCCAGCAGCTTGAGGACTAGCTTCTACCTAACAGATACGCAGTATTTT.

This sequence joins TRBV30 and TRBJ2-1; 10 positions match TRBD2. Per the germline V gene, CDR1 is GTSNPN and CDR2 is SVGIG (reference sequence). Unmatched junction bases numbered 3, after V lost 2 bases and J lost 5 bases. The CDR3 has 14 amino acids. The CDR3 bases are TGTGCCTGGAGTCCAGCGGGAGGGAACAATGAGCAGTTCTTC. Protein sequence: CAWSPAGGNNEQFF.

The chain employs TRBV27 and TRBJ2-5, with 12 bases matching TRBD1. Matching the DNA end better, TRBJ2-7 makes the J call doubtful. Germline CDR1 MNHEY, CDR2 SMNVEV (reference sequence). CDR3 length equals 15 residues. CDR3 sequence (DNA): TGTGCCAGCAGTCGGAAGGGACAGGGGGCTTACGAGCAGTACTTC. This encodes CASSRKGQGAYEQYF.

The rearrangement uses TRBV7-8 and TRBJ1-1, with a tentative D call TRBD1 (5 bases). CDR1 is SGHVS and CDR2 is FQNEAQ in the germline V gene. Trimming stripped 7 bases from V and 3 bases from J, with 15 bases between. This CDR3 is 14 amino acids long. In nucleotides, the CDR3 is TGTGCCAGCAACAGCAGGGAGGGGTACACTGAAGCTTTCTTT. Translation gives CASNSREGYTEAFF.

The rearrangement uses TRBV25-1 and TRBJ2-7; D perhaps matches TRBD1 (5 bases). The V and J ends lost 10 bases and 2 bases respectively, with 6 bases between them. The CDR3 spans 10 residues. Germline V CDR1 and CDR2: MGHDK, SYGVNS. In DNA form, the CDR3 reads TGTGCCACAGGGACCTACGAGCAGTACTTC. Translation: CATGTYEQYF.

The rearrangement joins TRBV6-5 to TRBJ1-6; TRBD1 might be the D (5 bases). Trimming left V 1 base short and J 4 bases short, with 11 bases between. The CDR3 runs 16 residues. Germline V gene data show CDR1 as MNHEY and CDR2 as SVGAGI. CDR3 bases: TGTGCCAGCAGTTACTTTGGGGCCCCATATAATTCACCCCTCCACTTT. It translates to CASSYFGAPYNSPLHF.

The V and J genes are TRBV10-2 and TRBJ2-3; maybe TRBD1 (6 bases). The length of the CDR3 is 13 residues. CDR1 and CDR2 from the germline V gene are WSHSY and SAAADI. V gave up 8 bases and J gave up 5 bases, with 14 bases separating them. CDR3 sequence (DNA): TGCGCCAGCGTGACGGACAGTCAAGATACGCAGTATTTT. Residues: CASVTDSQDTQYF.

The gene calls are TRBV15 and TRBJ2-7; D call uncertain. Looked up from germline, CDR1 is LNHNV and CDR2 is YYDKDF (reference sequence). With 5 bases removed from V and 3 bases from J, the gap between germline ends came to 20 bases. The CDR3 length is 16 residues. CDR3 in DNA: TGTGCCACCAGCCGTGGAGATCTGCCCACGGACTACGAGCAGTACTTC. Translation: CATSRGDLPTDYEQYF.

The chain employs TRBV4-1 and TRBJ1-2, with D possibly being TRBD1 (5 bases). Trimming took off 7 bases at V and 0 bases at J, with 12 bases between the two ends. Germline CDR1 MGHRA, CDR2 YSYEKL. The CDR3 is made up of 14 amino acids. The CDR3: CASTPGYSNYGYTF. CDR3 DNA sequence: TGCGCCAGCACCCCAGGGTACTCTAACTATGGCTACACCTTC.

The V and J genes are TRBV9 and TRBJ2-3; 7 bases map to TRBD1. The germline V gene encodes CDR1 SGDLS and CDR2 YYNGEE. The V segment lost 4 bases and the J segment 2 bases; nucleotides outside the gene matches: 10. The length of the CDR3 is 16 residues. The CDR3 DNA sequence: TGTGCCAGCAGCCCCTCCTCGGGACAGATCACAGATACGCAGTATTTT. It is translated as CASSPSSGQITDTQYF.

V is TRBV29-1 and J is TRBJ1-3; TRBD1 matches at 10 bases. This CDR3 has 15 residues. Losses at the gene ends were 3 bases for V and 8 bases for J; bases not matched to a gene: 10. CDR1 and CDR2 (germline): SQVTM, ANQGSEA. The CDR3 loop is CSVENIGDRGDTIYF. The CDR3, as DNA: TGCAGCGTTGAGAACATCGGGGACAGGGGAGACACCATATATTTT.

This chain joins TRBV6-1 and TRBJ1-1; TRBD1 is a possible D gene (5 bases). V shed 3 bases and J shed 0 bases, with 11 bases lying between them. The CDR3 is 15 residues long. Germline CDR1 reads MNHNS; CDR2 reads SASEGT. CDR3 sequence reads: CASSETAYLNTEAFF. The DNA for the CDR3 is TGTGCCAGCAGTGAGACAGCCTATTTGAACACTGAAGCTTTCTTT.

This clone showed up just once. This chain uses TRBV28 with TRBJ2-3; D is unresolved. The germline V gene has CDR1 MDHEN and CDR2 SYDVKM. Trimming shortened V by 3 bases and J by 0 bases, and 10 bases separated the two germline ends. The CDR3 loop spans 15 amino acids. CDR3 DNA: TGTGCCAGCAGTTTGGGCAGCCCTAGCACAGATACGCAGTATTTT. This gives the protein CASSLGSPSTDTQYF.

The chain couples TRBV28 to TRBJ1-5; D is unclear. Between the trimmed V and J ends, which lost 6 bases and 0 bases, there was a span of 3 bases. This CDR3 is 12 amino acids long. CDR1 is MDHEN, CDR2 SYDVKM, per germline. This CDR3 reads CASSVSNQPQHF. The CDR3 bases are TGTGCCAGCAGCGTTAGCAATCAGCCCCAGCATTTT.